This T cell receptor (beta chain) is drawn from a study of blood T cell repertoires in COVID-19. Turning to the study itself: Some COVID-19 samples were acute and others convalescent; all came from the United States, Italy and Spain. T cells, B-cell-depleted T cells, or PBMCs provided the cDNA or gDNA that served as material.

Authors' methods: From reference gene primer amplification, estimates of nucleated cell counts were derived. Produced via immunoSEQ multiplex PCR; TCRdb's table is partial and in-frame only. The V and J calls and clone size are taken from that table; D and trimming were inferred from the DNA. The table shows more than 200,000 clones, with about 90% occurring only once. A COVID-19 case was met by exposed participants within 2 weeks before study entry. The CDR3 extends over 15 amino acids. The V gene lost 1 base and the J gene lost 5 bases, with 14 bases spanning the gap. The V gene's germline CDR1 is MNHEY and CDR2 SMNVEV (reference sequence).

The TCR was taken from a woman in her thirties who had been exposed to COVID-19. Input material: PBMCs or T cells enriched from blood (not recorded which). The J gene is TRBJ2-5, the V gene TRBV27; TRBD1 is a possible D gene (6 bases). The CDR3 bases are TGTGCCAGCAGTTTATTGGTGGGGGCGCGGGAGACCCAGTACTTC. It is translated as CASSLLVGARETQYF.